A selection of T cell receptor beta chains follows, all from one sample in a study of blood T cell repertoires in COVID-19. Profiling relied on immunoSEQ multiplex PCR, and the TCRdb table lists in-frame clones only, not all of them. The table shows some 350,000 clones, with about 88% occurring only once. The sample consisted of PBMCs or T cells enriched from blood (not recorded which). These receptors were taken from a woman younger than 45 who had recovered from COVID-19. The CDR3 runs from the conserved cysteine through the conserved F or W. A D gene is named only where the DNA matches it firmly. Rows give clone size only sometimes, using once, few, many, or a class for an expanded clone.

j_gene,abundance,v_gene,d_gene,CDR3aa,CDR3nt
TRBJ2-7,.,TRBV23-1,.,CASRFPGTRFYEQYF,TGCGCCAGCAGATTCCCCGGGACAAGATTCTACGAGCAGTACTTC
TRBJ1-6,few,TRBV7-2,.,CASSSPGLGDSPLHF,TGTGCCAGCAGCTCCCCAGGCTTGGGAGATTCACCCCTCCACTTT
TRBJ1-2,.,TRBV7-9,.,CASTREEGRNGYTF,TGTGCCAGCACCAGGGAGGAGGGAAGGAACGGCTACACCTTC
TRBJ2-5,.,TRBV29-1,TRBD2,CSAMGLAGALSTRSQYF,TGCAGCGCCATGGGACTAGCGGGGGCCCTTTCTACCCGTAGCCAGTACTTC
TRBJ1-2,.,TRBV13,TRBD1,CASSVGTEYGYTF,TGTGCCAGCAGTGTCGGGACAGAATATGGCTACACCTTC
TRBJ2-7,.,TRBV5-1,TRBD1,CASSLWTGTDEQYF,TGCGCCAGCAGCTTATGGACAGGGACCGACGAGCAGTACTTC
TRBJ2-7,once,TRBV27,TRBD2,CASRPLGGGAYEQYF,TGTGCCAGCAGACCTCTCGGGGGGGGCGCCTACGAGCAGTACTTC
TRBJ2-3,.,TRBV6-5,.,CASSSTADTQYF,TGTGCCAGCAGTAGTACAGCAGATACGCAGTATTTT
TRBJ1-5,.,TRBV27,.,CASSLGHLGQPQHF,TGTGCCAGCAGTTTAGGACATCTCGGTCAGCCCCAGCATTTT
TRBJ2-7,.,TRBV7-9,TRBD1,CASSLVWQGAKEQYF,TGTGCCAGCAGCTTAGTATGGCAGGGGGCTAAGGAGCAGTACTTC
TRBJ2-7,.,TRBV2,TRBD1,CASSAQGDEQYF,TGTGCCAGCAGTGCACAGGGGGACGAGCAGTACTTC
TRBJ1-4,.,TRBV30,TRBD1,CAWSPGAGGGEKLFF,TGTGCCTGGAGTCCGGGGGCAGGGGGCGGTGAAAAACTGTTTTTT
TRBJ2-7,.,TRBV20-1,.,CSASREEQYF,TGCAGTGCTAGTCGCGAGGAGCAGTACTTC
TRBJ1-5,.,TRBV5-1,TRBD1,CASSPQGAMDQPQHF,TGCGCCAGCAGCCCCCAGGGGGCGATGGATCAGCCCCAGCATTTT
TRBJ2-1,.,TRBV3-1/TRBV3-2,.,CAAGGQGGNEQFF,TGTGCCGCGGGGGGACAGGGTGGCAATGAGCAGTTCTTC
TRBJ1-6,.,TRBV14,.,CASSPRRGSPLHF,TGTGCCAGCAGCCCCCGGAGGGGCTCACCCCTCCACTTT
TRBJ1-3,.,TRBV10-3,.,CAIRDGTQTGNTIYF,TGTGCCATCAGGGACGGGACACAAACTGGAAACACCATATATTTT